These 18 T cell receptor beta chains were all obtained from the same sample, sequenced in a study of control samples from healthy donors and cancer patients. Produced via immunoSEQ multiplex PCR; TCRdb's table is partial and in-frame only. The sample holds roughly 130,000 clones, approximately 90% seen once. Sequenced material: blood. The receptors stem from a man aged 45-65 years in good health.

This clone was counted once. The genes are TRBV4-2 and TRBJ1-6; D is uncertain. Germline loops: CDR1 LGHNA, CDR2 YNFKEQ. The CDR3 extends over 16 amino acids. V gave up 0 bases and J gave up 3 bases, with 9 bases separating them. The CDR3 DNA sequence: TGTGCCAGCAGCCAAGATGGGGAAAGCTATAATTCACCCCTCCACTTT. Amino acid sequence: CASSQDGESYNSPLHF.

V usage is TRBV5-1 and J usage is TRBJ2-2; D is uncertain. V was pared by 1 base and J by 5 bases, with 6 bases between. The CDR3 is made up of 13 amino acids. Germline CDR1 and CDR2: SGHRS and YFSETQ. CDR3 residues: CASSLYGTGELFF. CDR3 in DNA: TGCGCCAGCAGCTTGTACGGTACCGGGGAGCTGTTTTTT.

The J gene is TRBJ1-2, the V gene TRBV6-5; 8 nucleotides agree with TRBD1. The ends lost 2 bases at V and 6 bases at J; junction bases unmatched: 5. Germline assignment: CDR1 MNHEY and CDR2 SVGAGI. The CDR3 is 14 amino acids. The CDR3 DNA follows: TGTGCCAGCAGTTACCTAGACAGGGGCGATGGCTACACCTTC. It codes for CASSYLDRGDGYTF.

The CDR3 DNA is TGTGCCAGCAGCGTAGGCGGACACACAGATACGCAGTATTTT. Protein sequence: CASSVGGHTDTQYF. The chain links TRBV9 to TRBJ2-3; possibly TRBD1 for D (5 bases). CDR3 length equals 14 residues. V was cut by 0 bases and J by 2 bases, with 7 bases left in between. Germline CDR1 SGDLS, CDR2 YYNGEE. Based on the CDR3 plus reference TRBV9 and TRBJ2-3, the full variable domain is DSGVTQTPKHLITATGQRVTLRCSPRSGDLSVYWYQQSLDQGLQFLIQYYNGEERAKGNILERFSAQQFPDLHSELNLSSLELGDSALYFCASSVGGHTDTQYFGPGTRLTVL.

This clone was found once. The genes are TRBV5-5 and TRBJ2-2; D gene uncertain. V lost 3 bases, J lost 6 bases, and 15 bases lay in between. The CDR3 runs to 15 residues. The V gene's germline CDR1 is SGHKS and CDR2 YYEKEE (reference sequence). Here the CDR3 reads CASSSRLDVAGELFF. The CDR3 DNA sequence: TGTGCCAGCAGCTCTCGTTTGGACGTCGCCGGGGAGCTGTTTTTT.

CDR3 residues: CASSLARQSPSTGELFF. The CDR3 DNA reads as TGTGCCAGCAGCTTAGCCCGACAGAGCCCTTCCACCGGGGAGCTGTTTTTT. The rearrangement joins TRBV7-6 to TRBJ2-2, with a weak D call TRBD1 (5 bases). This CDR3 comprises 17 residues. Germline V gene lookup returns CDR1 SGHVS and CDR2 FNYEAQ. V dropped 0 bases and J dropped 4 bases, with 15 bases sitting between them.

The rearrangement links TRBV5-1 to TRBJ2-7, with 9 bases matching TRBD1. V lost 7 bases, J lost 5 bases, and 7 bases stayed unmatched. CDR3 length equals 13 residues. Germline V gene lookup returns CDR1 SGHRS and CDR2 YFSETQ. The CDR3 loop reads CASGRDRVDEQYF. CDR3 DNA sequence: TGCGCCAGCGGCCGGGACAGGGTAGACGAGCAGTACTTC.

This chain uses TRBV7-3 with TRBJ2-2; the D call may be TRBD1 or TRBD2 (6 bases each). Germline values: CDR1 SGHTA, CDR2 FQGTGA. Trimming pared 4 bases from V and 5 bases from J, leaving 20 bases between. The CDR3 length is 17 residues. The CDR3 reads CASSSPAGQGRTGELFF. CDR3 sequence (DNA): TGTGCCAGCAGCTCTCCGGCCGGGCAGGGGAGGACCGGGGAGCTGTTTTTT. The variable domain in full, with the rest retrieved from reference TRBV7-3 and TRBJ2-2, is GAGVSQTPSNKVTEKGKYVELRCDPISGHTALYWYRQSLGQGPEFLIYFQGTGAADDSGLPNDRFFAVRPEGSVSTLKIQRTERGDSAVYLCASSSPAGQGRTGELFFGEGSRLTVL.

V is TRBV6-5 and J is TRBJ1-2; possible D gene TRBD1, 5 bases. The CDR3 extends over 12 amino acids. Trimming removed 2 bases from V and 8 bases from J, with 9 bases in between. The germline V gene has CDR1 MNHEY and CDR2 SVGAGI. CDR3 region: CASSYLGEGYTF. For the CDR3, the DNA is TGTGCCAGCAGTTACCTAGGGGAAGGCTACACCTTC.

The CDR3 protein is CASSVKGGNQPQHF. In DNA, the CDR3 is TGTGCCAGCAGTGTTAAGGGGGGCAATCAGCCCCAGCATTTT. This chain uses TRBV2 with TRBJ1-5, with a tentative D call TRBD1 (6 bases). The CDR3 extends over 14 amino acids. Germline V gene sequence: CDR1 SNHLY, CDR2 FYNNEI. The V gene lost 4 bases and the J gene lost 2 bases, with 9 bases spanning the gap.

The chain links TRBV14 to TRBJ1-6; unclear D gene. The CDR3 contains 15 residues. Looked up from germline, CDR1 is SGHDN and CDR2 is FVKESK. V gave up 1 base and J gave up 4 bases, with 8 bases separating them. The CDR3 is CASSQGRLYNSPLHF. CDR3 coding DNA: TGTGCCAGCAGCCAAGGAAGGTTATATAATTCACCCCTCCACTTT.

The chain has TRBV4-1 and TRBJ2-7; the D is unclear. Germline CDR1 and CDR2: MGHRA and YSYEKL. Trimming removed 4 bases from V and 4 bases from J, with 8 bases in between. This CDR3 contains 12 residues. As DNA, the CDR3 is TGCGCCAGCAGCCGAGACACGTACGAGCAGTACTTC. The encoded protein is CASSRDTYEQYF.

V usage is TRBV6-1 and J usage is TRBJ2-7; no firm D call. Looked up from germline, CDR1 is MNHNS and CDR2 is SASEGT. This CDR3 has 12 amino acids. With 2 bases removed from V and 3 bases from J, the gap between germline ends came to 5 bases. CDR3 coding DNA: TGTGCCAGCAGTGAATTTGGCTACGAGCAGTACTTC. This gives the protein CASSEFGYEQYF.

The V call is TRBV27, the J call TRBJ2-3; D is unclear. Germline V lookup: CDR1 MNHEY, CDR2 SMNVEV (reference sequence). V was trimmed by 0 bases and J by 4 bases, leaving 8 bases between them. The CDR3 consists of 14 residues. As DNA, the CDR3 is TGTGCCAGCAGTTTATCGGCAAGGGCAGATACGCAGTATTTT. Translating gives CASSLSARADTQYF.

CDR3 bases: TGCAGCGTTGAATCTCTCACAGACACCGGGGAGCTGTTTTTT. Its protein is CSVESLTDTGELFF. The chain recombines TRBV29-1 with TRBJ2-2, with D uncertain. The CDR3 has 14 residues. Per germline, CDR1 SQVTM and CDR2 ANQGSEA. V was clipped by 2 bases and J by 3 bases, with 10 bases between them.

The rearrangement links TRBV12-3 or TRBV12-4 to TRBJ1-1; D uncertain. This CDR3 has 13 residues. Trimming shortened V by 8 bases and J by 5 bases, and 15 bases separated the two germline ends. This chain's CDR3 is CASAPGRRTEAFF. DNA of the CDR3: TGTGCCAGCGCCCCCGGCAGGCGGACTGAAGCTTTCTTT.

This rearrangement joins TRBV7-9 to TRBJ1-3; 11 bases are shared with TRBD1. The CDR3 loop spans 17 amino acids. J gave up 4 bases and V 6 bases, and 11 bases lay outside the gene matches. Germline V lookup: CDR1 SEHNR, CDR2 FQNEAQ (reference sequence). The CDR3 DNA sequence: TGTGCCAGCAGGGGCCTCCGGGACAGGGGGGCCGGAAACACCATATATTTT. It is translated as CASRGLRDRGAGNTIYF.

The chain carries TRBV5-5 and TRBJ2-2; 8 bases agree with TRBD1. The germline V gene has CDR1 SGHKS and CDR2 YYEKEE (reference sequence). The CDR3 is 18 residues long. V trimming: 4 bases; J trimming: 2 bases; junction bases outside the gene matches: 13. CDR3 nucleotide sequence: TGTGCCAGCAGCCGAGGGTTCGGACAGGGTATAAACACCGGGGAGCTGTTTTTT. It is translated as CASSRGFGQGINTGELFF.